These 11 T cell receptor beta chains share one sample of origin, sequenced in a study of blood T cell repertoires in COVID-19. This table comes from immunoSEQ multiplex PCR, and its TCRdb copy is limited to in-frame clones, with some not included. In the table there are approximately 130,000 clones, around nine tenths of which are singletons. Source material: peripheral blood. The receptors derive from a woman in her fifties or sixties with acute or convalescent COVID-19.

The V call is TRBV19, the J call TRBJ1-1; no firm D call. Germline values: CDR1 LNHDA, CDR2 SQIVND (reference sequence). The V end lost 5 bases, the J end lost 4 bases, and 14 bases lay between the germline ends. The CDR3 runs 14 residues. CDR3 nucleotides: TGTGCCAGTAGTCCTGACGCCCTAGGCACTGAAGCTTTCTTT. It specifies CASSPDALGTEAFF.

The chain recombines TRBV7-2 with TRBJ2-2, with TRBD2 matching over 7 bases. The CDR3 length is 15 residues. V shed 1 base and J 7 bases; nucleotides not matched to a gene: 6. The germline V gene has CDR1 SGHTA and CDR2 FQGNSA. CDR3 nucleotide sequence: TGTGCCAGCAGCTTAGATATCGGGAGGAGCGGGGAGCTGTTTTTT. It codes for CASSLDIGRSGELFF.

The gene calls are TRBV18 and TRBJ2-5; D not resolved. With 0 bases removed from V and 4 bases from J, the gap between germline ends came to 3 bases. CDR3 size: 12 residues. Looked up from germline, CDR1 is KGHSH and CDR2 is LQKENI. This CDR3 is CASSPPRETQYF. DNA of the CDR3: TGTGCCAGCTCACCACCTCGAGAGACCCAGTACTTC.

The V gene is TRBV11-2, the J gene TRBJ2-5; the match to TRBD1 covers 7 bases. This CDR3 has 14 amino acids. CDR1 is SGHAT, CDR2 FQNNGV, per germline. Trimming at V came to 5 bases and at J to 3 bases, leaving 6 bases not matched to a gene. CDR3 residues: CASSIQGVEETQYF. The CDR3 nucleotides read TGTGCCAGCAGCATTCAGGGGGTTGAAGAGACCCAGTACTTC.

CDR3 DNA: TGTGCCAGCAGCTTCTCCGGGGGGAACACTGAAGCTTTCTTT. It codes for CASSFSGGNTEAFF. This rearrangement joins TRBV5-6 to TRBJ1-1, with D perhaps TRBD1 (5 bases). The germline V gene encodes CDR1 SGHDT and CDR2 YYEEEE. The V end was cut by 2 bases, the J end by 1 base, with 9 bases between. The CDR3 length is 14 residues.

V gene TRBV29-1 combines with J gene TRBJ2-3, with 7 bases aligning to TRBD2. CDR1 is SQVTM and CDR2 is ANQGSEA in the germline V gene. With V trimmed by 6 bases and J by 1 base, 10 bases remained unmatched. CDR3 size: 15 residues. The CDR3 bases are TGCAGCGTAGAACCTGGCGGGAGCGGCACAGATACGCAGTATTTT. Translated: CSVEPGGSGTDTQYF.

V and J are TRBV5-5 and TRBJ2-3; 7 nucleotides line up with TRBD1. CDR3 length equals 16 residues. V gave up 2 bases and J gave up 2 bases; unmatched junction bases: 8. From germline, CDR1 is SGHKS and CDR2 YYEKEE (reference sequence). The CDR3 sequence: CASSLGLGQNTDTQYF. CDR3 coding DNA: TGTGCCAGCAGCTTAGGACTGGGACAGAACACAGATACGCAGTATTTT.

The gene calls are TRBV5-5 and TRBJ2-7; 7 bases match TRBD2. Germline V gives CDR1 SGHKS, CDR2 YYEKEE (reference sequence). V trimming: 7 bases; J trimming: 0 bases; junction bases outside the gene matches: 7. There are 14 residues in the CDR3. The CDR3 DNA reads TGTGCCAGCTCCCCCGGGGAGGGCTCCTACGAGCAGTACTTC. It specifies CASSPGEGSYEQYF.

The CDR3 DNA is TGTGCCAGTAGTGACCCAGGGCAGTCAGTCTATGGCTACACCTTC. It specifies CASSDPGQSVYGYTF. The genes are TRBV19 and TRBJ1-2, with D possibly TRBD1 on 5 matching bases. Trimming cost V 5 bases and J 4 bases, with 17 bases left between them. The CDR3 contains 15 residues. CDR1 LNHDA and CDR2 SQIVND come from the germline V gene (reference sequence).

This clone was picked up one time. The junction departs from the called germline gene at one end, perhaps through a read error. The chain is built from TRBV11-2 and TRBJ2-1, with D possibly matching TRBD2 (5 bases). The germline V gene encodes CDR1 SGHAT and CDR2 FQNNGV. The CDR3 consists of 11 residues. CDR3 sequence reads: CASRGYNEQFF. Written as DNA, the CDR3 is TGCGCCAGCCGGGGATACAATGAGCAGTTCTTC.

This clone was detected a few times. The J gene is TRBJ2-3, the V gene TRBV6-1; the match to TRBD2 covers 8 bases. Germline V gene data show CDR1 as MNHNS and CDR2 as SASEGT. V was clipped by 2 bases and J by 2 bases; unmatched bases: 6. This CDR3 has 16 amino acids. The CDR3 loop reads CASSESSGGPTDTQYF. The CDR3 DNA reads as TGTGCCAGCAGTGAATCCAGCGGGGGACCCACAGATACGCAGTATTTT.